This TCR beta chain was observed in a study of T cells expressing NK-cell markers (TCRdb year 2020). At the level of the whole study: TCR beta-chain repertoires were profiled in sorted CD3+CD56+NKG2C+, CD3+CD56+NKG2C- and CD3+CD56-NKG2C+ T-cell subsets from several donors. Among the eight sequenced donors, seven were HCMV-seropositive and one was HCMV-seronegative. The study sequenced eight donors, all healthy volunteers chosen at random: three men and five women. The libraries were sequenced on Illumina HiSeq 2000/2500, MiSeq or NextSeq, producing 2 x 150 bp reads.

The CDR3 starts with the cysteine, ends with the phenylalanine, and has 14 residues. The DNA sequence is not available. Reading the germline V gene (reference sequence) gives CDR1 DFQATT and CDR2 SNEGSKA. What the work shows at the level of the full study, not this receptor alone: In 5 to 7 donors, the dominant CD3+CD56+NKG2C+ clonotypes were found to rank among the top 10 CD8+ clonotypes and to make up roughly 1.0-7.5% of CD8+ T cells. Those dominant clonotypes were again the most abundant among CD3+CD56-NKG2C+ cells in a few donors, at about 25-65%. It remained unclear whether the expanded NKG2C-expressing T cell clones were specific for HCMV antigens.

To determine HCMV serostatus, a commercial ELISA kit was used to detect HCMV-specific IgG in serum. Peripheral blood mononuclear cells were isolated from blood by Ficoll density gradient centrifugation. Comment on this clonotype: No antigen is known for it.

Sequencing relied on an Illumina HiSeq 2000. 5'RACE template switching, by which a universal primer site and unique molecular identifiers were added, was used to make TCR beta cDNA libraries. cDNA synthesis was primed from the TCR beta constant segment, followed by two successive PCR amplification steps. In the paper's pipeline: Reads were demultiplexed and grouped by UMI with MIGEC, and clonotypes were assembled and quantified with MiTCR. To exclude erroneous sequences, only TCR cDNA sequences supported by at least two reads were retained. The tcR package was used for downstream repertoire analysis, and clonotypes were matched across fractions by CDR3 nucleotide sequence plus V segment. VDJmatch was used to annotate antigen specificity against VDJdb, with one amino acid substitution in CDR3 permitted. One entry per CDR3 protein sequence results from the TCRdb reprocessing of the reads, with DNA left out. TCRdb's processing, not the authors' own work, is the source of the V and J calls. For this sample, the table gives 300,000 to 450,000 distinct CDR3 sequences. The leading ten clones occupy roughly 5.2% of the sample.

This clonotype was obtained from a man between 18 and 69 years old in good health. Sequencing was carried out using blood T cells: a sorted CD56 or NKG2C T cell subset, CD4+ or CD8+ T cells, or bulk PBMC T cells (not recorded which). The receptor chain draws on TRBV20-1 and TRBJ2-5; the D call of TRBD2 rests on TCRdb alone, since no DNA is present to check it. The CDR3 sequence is CSAIPWTSGETQYF.